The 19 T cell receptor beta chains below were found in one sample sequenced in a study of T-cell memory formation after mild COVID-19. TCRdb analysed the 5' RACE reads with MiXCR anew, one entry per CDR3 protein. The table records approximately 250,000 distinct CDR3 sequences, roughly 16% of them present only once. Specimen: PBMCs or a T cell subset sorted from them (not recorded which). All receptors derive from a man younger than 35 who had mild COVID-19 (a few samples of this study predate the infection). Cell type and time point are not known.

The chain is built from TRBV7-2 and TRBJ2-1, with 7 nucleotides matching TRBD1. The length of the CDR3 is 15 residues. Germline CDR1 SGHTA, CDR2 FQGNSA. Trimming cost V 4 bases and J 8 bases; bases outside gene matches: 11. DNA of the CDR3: TGTGCCAGCAGCTCCCCGTTACAGGGGTTCTATGAGCAGTTCTTC. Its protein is CASSSPLQGFYEQFF.

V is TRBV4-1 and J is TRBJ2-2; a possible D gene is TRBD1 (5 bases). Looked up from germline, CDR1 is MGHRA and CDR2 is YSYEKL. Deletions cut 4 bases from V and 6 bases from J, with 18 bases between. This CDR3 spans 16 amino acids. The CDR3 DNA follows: TGCGCCAGCAGCCGAACGAGCCAGGGTTTCGCCGGGGAGCTGTTTTTT. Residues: CASSRTSQGFAGELFF.

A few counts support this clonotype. CDR3 in DNA: TGTGCCAGCTCACCTGCGACAGGGCCCTACGAGCAGTACGTC. This codes for CASSPATGPYEQYV. V and J are TRBV18 and TRBJ2-7, with 7 positions matching TRBD1. Trimming cost V 3 bases and J 2 bases; bases outside gene matches: 4. The CDR3 extends over 14 amino acids. From germline, CDR1 is KGHSH and CDR2 LQKENI.

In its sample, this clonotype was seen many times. The CDR3 region is CASTRQTATDTGELFF. DNA of the CDR3: TGCGCCAGCACCCGACAGACAGCCACCGACACCGGGGAGCTGTTTTTT. V and J are TRBV5-1 and TRBJ2-2; D is perhaps TRBD1 (5 bases). V was pared by 6 bases and J by 3 bases, with 18 bases between. This CDR3 is built from 16 residues. CDR1 and CDR2 from the germline V gene are SGHRS and YFSETQ.

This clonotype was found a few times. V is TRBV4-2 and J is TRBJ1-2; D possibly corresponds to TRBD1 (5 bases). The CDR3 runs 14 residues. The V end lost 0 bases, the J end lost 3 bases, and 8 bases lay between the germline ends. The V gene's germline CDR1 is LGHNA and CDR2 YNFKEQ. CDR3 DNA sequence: TGTGCCAGCAGCCAAGATTCGGGGGACTATGGCTACACCTTC. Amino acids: CASSQDSGDYGYTF.

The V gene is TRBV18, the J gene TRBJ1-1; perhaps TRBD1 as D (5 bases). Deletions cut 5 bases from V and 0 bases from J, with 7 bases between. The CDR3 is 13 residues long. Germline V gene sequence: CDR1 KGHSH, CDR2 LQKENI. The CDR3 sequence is CASSEGLNTEAFF. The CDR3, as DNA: TGTGCCAGCTCAGAGGGGCTGAACACTGAAGCTTTCTTT. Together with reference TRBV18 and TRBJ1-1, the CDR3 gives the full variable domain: NAGVMQNPRHLVRRRGQEARLRCSPMKGHSHVYWYRQLPEEGLKFMVYLQKENIIDESGMPKERFSAEFPKEGPSILRIQQVVRGDSAAYFCASSEGLNTEAFFGQGTRLTVV.

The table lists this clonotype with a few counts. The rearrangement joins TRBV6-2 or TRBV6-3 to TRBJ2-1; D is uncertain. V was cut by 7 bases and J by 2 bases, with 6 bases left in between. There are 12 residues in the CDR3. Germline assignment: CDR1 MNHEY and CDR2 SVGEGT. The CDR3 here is CASTGPYNEQFF. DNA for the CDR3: TGTGCCAGCACTGGACCCTACAATGAGCAGTTCTTC.

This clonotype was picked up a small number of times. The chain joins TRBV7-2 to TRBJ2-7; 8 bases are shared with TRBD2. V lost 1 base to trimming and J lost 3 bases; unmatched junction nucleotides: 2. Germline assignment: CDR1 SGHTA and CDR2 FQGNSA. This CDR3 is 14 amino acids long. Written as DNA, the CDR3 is TGTGCCAGCAGCTTAGAGCGGGGGATCTACGAGCAGTACTTC. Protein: CASSLERGIYEQYF.

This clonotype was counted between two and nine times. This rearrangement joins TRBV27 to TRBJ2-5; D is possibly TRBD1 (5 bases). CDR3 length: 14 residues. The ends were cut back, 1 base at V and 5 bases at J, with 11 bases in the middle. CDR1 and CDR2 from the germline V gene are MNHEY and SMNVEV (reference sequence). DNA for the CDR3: TGTGCCAGCAGTTTATTGGGGCACGGTGAGACCCAGTACTTC. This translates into CASSLLGHGETQYF.

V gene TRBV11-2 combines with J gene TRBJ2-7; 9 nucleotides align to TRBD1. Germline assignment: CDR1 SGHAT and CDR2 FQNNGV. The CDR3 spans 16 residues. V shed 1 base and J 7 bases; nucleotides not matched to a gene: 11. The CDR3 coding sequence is TGTGCCAGCAGCTTAGGGCTGGGACAGGGAGGTGGGGAGCAGTACTTC. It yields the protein CASSLGLGQGGGEQYF. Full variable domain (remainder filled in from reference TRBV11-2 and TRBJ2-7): EAGVAQSPRYKIIEKRQSVAFWCNPISGHATLYWYQQILGQGPKLLIQFQNNGVVDDSQLPKDRFSAERLKGVDSTLKIQPAKLEDSAVYLCASSLGLGQGGGEQYFGPGTRLTVT.

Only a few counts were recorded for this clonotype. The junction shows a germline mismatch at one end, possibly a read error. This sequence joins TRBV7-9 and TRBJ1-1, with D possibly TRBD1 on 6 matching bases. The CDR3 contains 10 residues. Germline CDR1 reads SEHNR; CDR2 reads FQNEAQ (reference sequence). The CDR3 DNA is TGTGCCAGCAGCCCCCTACAGGGAGTCTTT. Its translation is CASSPLQGVF.

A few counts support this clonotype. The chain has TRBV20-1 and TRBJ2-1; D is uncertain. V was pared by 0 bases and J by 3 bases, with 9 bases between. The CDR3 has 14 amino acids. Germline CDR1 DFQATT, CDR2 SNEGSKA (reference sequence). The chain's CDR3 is CSARDPLLYNEQFF. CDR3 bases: TGCAGTGCTAGAGATCCCTTACTCTACAATGAGCAGTTCTTC.

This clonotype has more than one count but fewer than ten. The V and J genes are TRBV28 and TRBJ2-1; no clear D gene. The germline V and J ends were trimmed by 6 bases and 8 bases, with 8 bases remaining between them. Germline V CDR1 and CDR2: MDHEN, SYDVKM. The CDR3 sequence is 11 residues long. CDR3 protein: CASRDGDEQFF. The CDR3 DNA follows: TGTGCCAGCAGGGACGGCGATGAGCAGTTCTTC.

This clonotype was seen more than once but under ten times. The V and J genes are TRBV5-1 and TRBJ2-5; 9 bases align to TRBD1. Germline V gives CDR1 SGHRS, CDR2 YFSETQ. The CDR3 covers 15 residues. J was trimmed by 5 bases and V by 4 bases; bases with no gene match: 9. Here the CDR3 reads CASSPWTGERETQYF. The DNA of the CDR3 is TGCGCCAGCAGCCCCTGGACAGGGGAGAGGGAGACCCAGTACTTC.

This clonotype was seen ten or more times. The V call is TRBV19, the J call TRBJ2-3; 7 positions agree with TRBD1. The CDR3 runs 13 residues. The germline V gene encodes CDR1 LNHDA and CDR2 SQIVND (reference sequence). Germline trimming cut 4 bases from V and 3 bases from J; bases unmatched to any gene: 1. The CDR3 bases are TGTGCCAGTAGTACCAGGGGGACAGATACGCAGTATTTT. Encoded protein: CASSTRGTDTQYF. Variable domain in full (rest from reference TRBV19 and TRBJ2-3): DGGITQSPKYLFRKEGQNVTLSCEQNLNHDAMYWYRQDPGQGLRLIYYSQIVNDFQKGDIAEGYSVSREKKESFPLTVTSAQKNPTAFYLCASSTRGTDTQYFGPGTRLTVL.

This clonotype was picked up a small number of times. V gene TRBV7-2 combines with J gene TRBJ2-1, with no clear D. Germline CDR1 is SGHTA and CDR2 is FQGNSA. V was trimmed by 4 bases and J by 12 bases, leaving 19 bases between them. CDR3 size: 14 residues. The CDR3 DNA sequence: TGTGCCAGCAGCTCCGATAGGGATTCGTGGGTGCAGTTCTTC. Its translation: CASSSDRDSWVQFF.

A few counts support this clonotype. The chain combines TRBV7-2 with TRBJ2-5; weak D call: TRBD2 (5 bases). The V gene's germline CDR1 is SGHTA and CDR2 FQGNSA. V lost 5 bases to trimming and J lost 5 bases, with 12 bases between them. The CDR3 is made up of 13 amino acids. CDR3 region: CASSPHGGETQYF. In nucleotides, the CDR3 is TGTGCCAGCAGCCCTCACGGCGGGGAGACCCAGTACTTC.

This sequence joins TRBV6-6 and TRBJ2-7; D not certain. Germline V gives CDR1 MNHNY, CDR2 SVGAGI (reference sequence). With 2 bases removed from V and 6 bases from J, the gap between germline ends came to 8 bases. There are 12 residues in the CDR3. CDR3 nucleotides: TGTGCCAGCAGTTACGATGTTGGCGAGCAGTACGTC. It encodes CASSYDVGEQYV.

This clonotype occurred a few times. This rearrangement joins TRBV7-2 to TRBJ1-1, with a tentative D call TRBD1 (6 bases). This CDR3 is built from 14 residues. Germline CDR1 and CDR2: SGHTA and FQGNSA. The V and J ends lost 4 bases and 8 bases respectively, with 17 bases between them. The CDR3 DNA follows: TGTGCCAGCAGCTCCTGGTCCGGGGGCAAGGAAGCTTTCTTT. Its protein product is CASSSWSGGKEAFF.